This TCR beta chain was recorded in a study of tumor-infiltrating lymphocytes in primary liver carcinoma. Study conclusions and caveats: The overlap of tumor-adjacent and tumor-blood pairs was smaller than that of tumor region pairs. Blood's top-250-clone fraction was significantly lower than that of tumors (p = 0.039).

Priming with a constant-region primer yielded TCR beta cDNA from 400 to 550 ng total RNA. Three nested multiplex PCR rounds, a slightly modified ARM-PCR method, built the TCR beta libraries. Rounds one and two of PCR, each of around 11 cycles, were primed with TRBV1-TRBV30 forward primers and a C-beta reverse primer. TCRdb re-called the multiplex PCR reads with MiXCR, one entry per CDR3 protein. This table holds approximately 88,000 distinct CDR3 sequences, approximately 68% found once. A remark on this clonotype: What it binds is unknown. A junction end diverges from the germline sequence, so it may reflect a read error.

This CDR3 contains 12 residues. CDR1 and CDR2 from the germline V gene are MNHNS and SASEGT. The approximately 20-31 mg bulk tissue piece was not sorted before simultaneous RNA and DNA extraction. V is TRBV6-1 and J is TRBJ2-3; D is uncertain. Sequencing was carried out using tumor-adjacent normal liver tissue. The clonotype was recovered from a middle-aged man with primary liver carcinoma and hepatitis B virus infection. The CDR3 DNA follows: TGTGCCAGCAGTGACGTGATAGATACGCTGTATTTT. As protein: CASSDVIDTLYF.